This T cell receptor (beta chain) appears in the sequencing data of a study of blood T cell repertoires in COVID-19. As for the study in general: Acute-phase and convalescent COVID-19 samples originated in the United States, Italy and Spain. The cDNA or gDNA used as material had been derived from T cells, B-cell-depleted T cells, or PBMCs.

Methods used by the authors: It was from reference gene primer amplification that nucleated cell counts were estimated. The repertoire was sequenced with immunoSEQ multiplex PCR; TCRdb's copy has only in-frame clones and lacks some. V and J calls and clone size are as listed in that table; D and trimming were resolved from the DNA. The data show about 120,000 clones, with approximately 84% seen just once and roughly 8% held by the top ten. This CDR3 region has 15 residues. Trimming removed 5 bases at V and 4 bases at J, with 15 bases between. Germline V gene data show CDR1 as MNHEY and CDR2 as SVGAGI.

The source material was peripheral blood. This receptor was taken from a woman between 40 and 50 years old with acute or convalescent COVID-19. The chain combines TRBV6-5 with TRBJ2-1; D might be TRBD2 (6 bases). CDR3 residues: CASSNLGREYNEQFF. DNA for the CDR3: TGTGCCAGCAGTAATTTAGGACGGGAGTACAATGAGCAGTTCTTC.